These T cell receptor beta chains were read from a single sample in a study of OX40 agonist ivuxolimab in advanced cancers. This table comes from immunoSEQ multiplex PCR, and its TCRdb copy is limited to in-frame clones, with some not included. The sample has under 90,000 clones, approximately 90% seen once. The material sequenced was CD4+ or CD8+ T cells sorted from blood, taken in a trial of the OX40 agonist ivuxolimab. These receptors came from an adult with an advanced solid tumor such as melanoma, head and neck, liver or kidney cancer. Both conserved end residues are part of each CDR3. A D gene is named only where the DNA matches it firmly. The listing skips clone size in some rows; elsewhere it reads once, few, many or a size class.

CDR3,DNA,D,size,J,V
CASSPVGVGQETQYF,TGTGCCAGCAGCCCAGTGGGGGTCGGGCAAGAGACCCAGTACTTC,.,.,TRBJ2-5,TRBV6-5
CASSEKYSGGAFGTGELFF,TGTGCCAGCAGTGAAAAGTATAGCGGGGGGGCCTTTGGGACCGGGGAGCTGTTTTTT,TRBD2,.,TRBJ2-2,TRBV2
CASSPPGSGGNTDTQYF,TGTGCCAGCTCACCACCGGGTTCGGGGGGTAATACAGATACGCAGTATTTT,TRBD2,.,TRBJ2-3,TRBV18
CASSEWVEGLLFF,TGTGCCAGCAGTGAATGGGTGGAGGGGCTACTGTTTTTT,.,.,TRBJ1-4,TRBV2
CASGFPTTSSPQETQYF,TGTGCTAGTGGTTTCCCCACCACTAGCTCCCCACAAGAGACCCAGTACTTC,.,few,TRBJ2-5,TRBV12-5
CASSQGTGGFGETQYF,TGTGCCAGCAGCCAAGGGACAGGGGGCTTTGGGGAGACCCAGTACTTC,TRBD1,.,TRBJ2-5,TRBV4-2
CASSETGQGAFAFF,TGTGCCAGCAGTGAGACGGGACAGGGGGCTTTCGCTTTCTTT,TRBD1,.,TRBJ1-1,TRBV25-1
CASSKTGGNQPQHF,TGTGCCAGCAGTAAGACAGGGGGCAATCAGCCCCAGCATTTT,TRBD1,.,TRBJ1-5,TRBV6-5
CASSHGTSAQLSQETQYF,TGTGCCAGTAGTCACGGGACTAGCGCCCAGTTGTCCCAAGAGACCCAGTACTTC,TRBD2,.,TRBJ2-5,TRBV19
CASSPGTVMNTEAFF,TGTGCCAGCAGCCCGGGGACAGTCATGAACACTGAAGCTTTCTTT,TRBD1,.,TRBJ1-1,TRBV7-9
CASSSAGYNEQFF,TGTGCCAGCAGCTCAGCCGGGTACAATGAGCAGTTCTTC,.,.,TRBJ2-1,TRBV11-2
CSVRTGDYEQYF,TGCAGCGTTAGGACGGGTGACTACGAGCAGTACTTC,.,.,TRBJ2-7,TRBV29-1
CASGPGHQETQYF,TGTGCCAGCGGACCGGGGCACCAAGAGACCCAGTACTTC,.,.,TRBJ2-5,TRBV6-4
CASTLSGSINEQYF,TGTGCCAGCACCCTAAGCGGGAGTATCAACGAGCAGTACTTC,TRBD2,.,TRBJ2-7,TRBV6-5
CASSLVASGGGEQFF,TGTGCCAGCAGCTTGGTGGCTAGCGGGGGAGGTGAGCAGTTCTTC,TRBD2,.,TRBJ2-1,TRBV5-4
CASSRGLRNQPQHF,TGTGCCAGCAGTAGGGGATTGAGGAATCAGCCCCAGCATTTT,.,.,TRBJ1-5,TRBV28
CATSRDMGSLNYGYTF,TGTGCCACCAGCAGAGACATGGGGTCCCTCAACTATGGCTACACCTTC,.,.,TRBJ1-2,TRBV15
CASSRIEETQYF,TGTGCCAGCAGCCGTATAGAGGAGACCCAGTACTTC,.,.,TRBJ2-5,TRBV5-6
CAIPPGQGTDTQYF,TGTGCCATACCGCCGGGACAGGGGACAGATACGCAGTATTTT,TRBD1,few,TRBJ2-3,TRBV7-7
CASSPSGGTGELFF,TGCGCCAGCAGTCCCTCAGGGGGTACCGGGGAGCTGTTTTTT,TRBD1,.,TRBJ2-2,TRBV5-1
CASSPSSGRMETQYF,TGTGCCAGCAGCCCCTCTAGCGGGAGAATGGAGACCCAGTACTTC,TRBD2,.,TRBJ2-5,TRBV7-2
CASSRTGIYGYTF,TGTGCCAGCAGCCGGACAGGGATCTATGGCTACACCTTC,TRBD1,.,TRBJ1-2,TRBV6-5
CASTSGTANYGYTF,TGTGCCAGCACGTCGGGGACAGCTAACTATGGCTACACCTTC,TRBD1,.,TRBJ1-2,TRBV5-4
CASIHRNEQFF,TGTGCCAGTATACATCGAAATGAGCAGTTCTTC,.,.,TRBJ2-1,TRBV19
CASSEGTVGNQPQHF,TGTGCCAGCAGCGAAGGGACAGTAGGCAATCAGCCCCAGCATTTT,TRBD1,.,TRBJ1-5,TRBV11-1
CASSQEFWFGGANVLTF,TGTGCCAGCAGCCAAGAATTCTGGTTCGGTGGGGCCAACGTCCTGACTTTC,.,.,TRBJ2-6,TRBV4-2
CASSLALTSGGKETQYF,TGCGCCAGCAGCTTGGCCTTGACTAGCGGGGGCAAAGAGACCCAGTACTTC,TRBD2,.,TRBJ2-5,TRBV5-1
CASSYGSTEAFF,TGTGCCAGCAGCTACGGGAGTACTGAAGCTTTCTTT,.,.,TRBJ1-1,TRBV11-2
CSVEDSEGVGYTF,TGCAGCGTTGAAGATTCGGAGGGGGTCGGCTACACCTTC,.,few,TRBJ1-2,TRBV29-1
CATSRRQTDRELFF,TGTGCCACCAGCAGACGGCAGACTGATCGGGAGCTGTTTTTT,.,.,TRBJ2-2,TRBV15
CASSSGPGNTIYF,TGTGCCAGCAGCTCCGGTCCTGGAAACACCATATATTTT,.,.,TRBJ1-3,TRBV7-8
CASTGQGWAEAFF,TGTGCCAGCACAGGACAGGGGTGGGCTGAAGCTTTCTTT,TRBD1,.,TRBJ1-1,TRBV2
CASSPRASGSSYNEQFF,TGTGCCAGCTCACCAAGGGCTAGCGGAAGCTCCTACAATGAGCAGTTCTTC,TRBD2,.,TRBJ2-1,TRBV18
CASSFPGRPTNEKLFF,TGTGCCAGCAGTTTCCCGGGCAGACCAACTAATGAAAAACTGTTTTTT,.,.,TRBJ1-4,TRBV28
CASSERLAVRPGELFF,TGTGCCAGCAGTGAACGACTAGCGGTTCGCCCCGGGGAGCTGTTTTTT,TRBD2,.,TRBJ2-2,TRBV5-6